This section outlines one T cell receptor beta chain sequence together with its context. No antigen is known for it. The V and J ends lost 3 bases and 5 bases respectively, with 10 bases between them. The CDR3 has 13 amino acids. The V gene's germline CDR1 is SNHLY and CDR2 FYNNEI. The data are from a study of cytomegalovirus exposure and HLA in healthy donors. This PCR relied on a set of 60 Vbeta primers and 13 Jbeta primers. Assay: immunoSEQ multiplex PCR; the TCRdb copy retains only in-frame clones and omits some. The sample has 200,000 or so clones, 70% to 80% seen once; the top ten hold approximately 0.4%. Regarding the study as a whole: The classifier reportedly diagnosed cytomegalovirus status with high sensitivity and specificity. A later analysis linked a missense DCLRE1C variant to TCR beta V- and J-gene trimming.

The sequence was obtained from a male donor in good health and CMV-seropositive. What was sequenced was PBMCs. V is TRBV2 and J is TRBJ2-5; D perhaps matches TRBD2 (5 bases). The CDR3, as DNA: TGTGCCAGCAGTGAGAGGGTAGTGGAGACCCAGTACTTC. Translation gives CASSERVVETQYF.